The present entry profiles one T cell receptor (beta chain) with its context. This clonotype was seen more than once but under ten times. This receptor's antigen is unknown. No base qualities exist here, and no much larger clone lies one base off it. This sample is part of a study of identical twins (dated by TCRdb to the mid-2010s). About the study as a whole: To test whether fetal clonotypes persist, this study deep-sequenced TCR alpha and beta repertoires from monozygotic twins, from unrelated adults of various ages, and from cord blood. Replicate twin experiments were performed at different times using different library preparation protocols to rule out contamination. Overall study outcomes, separate from this receptor: In beta out-of-frame sequences, excess twin sharing was weaker, because having fewer shared sequences lowered the signal-to-noise ratio. Zero-insertion analyses could be partly confounded by invariant T cells such as MAIT and iNKT, although diverse VJ usage argued against such confounding for most clonotypes. Compared with coincidental sharing between unrelated individuals, out-of-frame TCR alpha sequences shared between twins showed an excess of sequences with low generation probability. Abundant cord blood beta clonotypes had fewer insertions, young adult naive repertoires showed a similar but weaker trend, and memory repertoires showed no such trend. In monozygotic twins, out-of-frame TCR alpha sharing was systematically underestimated by recombination models, although the models agreed with sharing between unrelated individuals. Conclusions relied on cross-sectional statistical analysis, since the same donors could not be followed over many years.

Spanning cysteine to phenylalanine, the CDR3 consists of 12 amino acids. Only the CDR3 DNA is retained, 36 bases long and in frame from the first base. According to the germline V gene, CDR1 reads SQVTM and CDR2 reads ANQGSEA. The trim is 6 bases for V and 0 bases for J, with a gap of 7 bases between the germline ends. Only healthy Caucasian donors were included. The twin cohort comprised three pairs of female monozygotic twins, all aged about 18 to 29 years. Positive isolation kits from Invitrogen were used to isolate CD4+ and CD8+ T cell populations. Receptors were amplified or captured by 5' RACE. The data were produced on an Illumina HiSeq 2000. Template switching introduced a universal primer binding site; the final cDNA contained a unique molecular identifier, enabling accurate counting of TCR cDNA molecules. Specific primers in the conserved constant-segment region were used to synthesize first-strand cDNA for the TCR alpha and beta chains. To control for contamination, every cDNA library was double barcoded, receiving both a SMART-Mk sample barcode and Illumina barcodes. TruSeq adapter sequences and Illumina sample barcodes were added in two successive PCR steps. Sequencing of the TCR alpha and beta cDNA libraries was done on the Illumina HiSeq platform using custom primers. As for the authors' bioinformatics: MiGEC processed the raw reads to extract unique molecular identifiers, while MiXCR was used to determine the CDR3 positions. Recombination models were inferred per individual with the repgenHMM and IGoR tools using an EM algorithm. Shared clonotype analysis was performed with the tcR package in R, normalizing sharing by the product of cloneset sizes. To study raw recombination free of thymic and clonal selection effects, out-of-frame nonproductive sequences were analyzed. TCRdb cleaned the public reads at Q25 with fastp, built clones with MiXCR and kept in-frame beta chains. Each CDR3 protein appears once, grouped with its most common genes and DNA. TCRdb's processing, not the authors' own work, is the source of the V and J calls. This sample is represented by 210,000 or so distinct CDR3 sequences; about 15% of them were singletons. The biggest ten clones account for 40% of the sample.

The sample was also linked to a second study, of T cells expressing NK-cell markers. As that second study puts it: Three sorted T-cell subsets (CD3+CD56+NKG2C+, CD3+CD56+NKG2C- and CD3+CD56-NKG2C+) from under ten donors had their TCR beta-chain repertoires profiled. Of the eight sequenced donors, seven were found to be HCMV-seropositive and one was found to be HCMV-seronegative. In several experiments an anti-gammadeltaTCR antibody was added to restrict sorting to alphabetaTCR-expressing T cells. For 5 or 6 donors, the dominant CD3+CD56+NKG2C+ clonotypes were among the top 10 CD8+ clonotypes and accounted for about 1.0-7.5% of CD8+ T cells. Those dominant clonotypes were again the most abundant among CD3+CD56-NKG2C+ cells in a handful of donors, at roughly 25-60.1%. It remained unclear whether the expanded NKG2C-expressing T cell clones were specific for HCMV antigens. Randomly selected healthy volunteers, three men and five women, were used as the eight sequenced donors. A commercial ELISA kit detecting HCMV-specific IgG in serum was used to determine HCMV serostatus. MIGEC handled demultiplexing of the reads and grouping by UMI, while MiTCR was used to assemble and quantify clonotypes. To remove erroneous sequences, TCR cDNA sequences were retained only when supported by two or more reads. The tcR package was used for downstream repertoire analysis, with clonotypes matched between fractions based on CDR3 nucleotide sequence plus V segment. Antigen specificity was annotated against VDJdb with VDJmatch, allowing one amino acid substitution in CDR3.

The sequence joins TRBV29-1 to TRBJ2-3; TRBD2 is possibly the D segment (5 matching bases). The source material was CD8+ T cells sorted from blood. The clonotype originates from a woman aged 18-35 years in good health. The CDR3 reads CSVWTSTDTQYF. The bases read TGCAGCGTATGGACTAGCACAGATACGCAGTATTTT.